This T cell receptor (beta chain) is drawn from a study of CD8+ T cells in alopecia areata. As for treatment: oral pan-JAK inhibitor, 5-10 mg twice daily. Overall study findings and caveats: Mice showed clearer TCR sharing than patients did, a gap that was possibly HLA-related. Expanded CD8+ clones among the top 100, as well as scalp clonality, were significantly decreased by tofacitinib. Normal scalp showed lower clonality than lesional scalp, especially alopecia totalis/universalis.

Sequencing relied on a cDNA template that was reverse transcribed from extracted RNA. Assay: immunoSEQ multiplex PCR; the TCRdb copy retains only in-frame clones and omits some. Of around 290,000 clones in the sample, roughly 64% are singletons; the top ten hold under 2%. Trimming shortened V by 2 bases and J by 0 bases, and 8 bases separated the two germline ends. The CDR3 runs 14 residues. The germline V gene has CDR1 SGHRS and CDR2 YFSETQ. With respect to this clone: What it binds is not known.

The J gene is TRBJ1-1, the V gene TRBV5-1; D possibly corresponds to TRBD1 (5 bases). This receptor was identified in a human donor with alopecia areata. The sample consisted of CD4+ T cells sorted from blood, taken at week 24, from a patient treated with tofacitinib. The CDR3 is CASSFGTVNTEAFF. The CDR3 nucleotides are TGCGCCAGCAGCTTTGGGACGGTGAACACTGAAGCTTTCTTT.